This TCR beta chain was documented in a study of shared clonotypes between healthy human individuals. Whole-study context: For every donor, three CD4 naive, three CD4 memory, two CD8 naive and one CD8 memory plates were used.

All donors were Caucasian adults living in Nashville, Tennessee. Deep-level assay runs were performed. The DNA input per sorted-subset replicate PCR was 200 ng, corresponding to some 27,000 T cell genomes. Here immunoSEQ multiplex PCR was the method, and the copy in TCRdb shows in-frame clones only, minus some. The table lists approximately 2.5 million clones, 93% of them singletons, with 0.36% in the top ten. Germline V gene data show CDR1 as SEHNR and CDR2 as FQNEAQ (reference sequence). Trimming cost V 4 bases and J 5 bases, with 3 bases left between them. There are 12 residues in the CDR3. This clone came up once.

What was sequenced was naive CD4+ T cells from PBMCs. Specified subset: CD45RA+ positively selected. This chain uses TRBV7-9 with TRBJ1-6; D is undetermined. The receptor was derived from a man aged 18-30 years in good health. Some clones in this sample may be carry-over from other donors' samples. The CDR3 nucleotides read TGTGCCAGCAGCTCGGATAATTCACCCCTCCACTTT. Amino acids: CASSSDNSPLHF.